The next 2 T cell receptor beta chains were all read from a single sample in a study of cytomegalovirus exposure and HLA in healthy donors. PCR used 60 Vbeta primers and 13 Jbeta primers. The data were produced by immunoSEQ multiplex PCR, yet TCRdb's version contains in-frame clones alone and is incomplete. The sample has 100,000 or so clones; about 81% are singletons. The sample comprised PBMCs. The receptors were gathered from a young man in good health and CMV-seronegative.

This clone was recorded once. The chain employs TRBV19 and TRBJ1-4; TRBD1 aligns across 7 bases. The germline V gene has CDR1 LNHDA and CDR2 SQIVND (reference sequence). With V trimmed by 5 bases and J by 7 bases, 10 bases remained unmatched. The CDR3 sequence is 15 residues long. CDR3 region: CASSAPNRGGEKLFF. DNA of the CDR3: TGTGCCAGTAGTGCCCCCAACAGGGGAGGTGAAAAACTGTTTTTT.

The chain employs TRBV4-1 and TRBJ1-6; possibly TRBD1 for D (6 bases). The CDR3 consists of 15 residues. Germline values: CDR1 MGHRA, CDR2 YSYEKL. V was pared by 4 bases and J by 8 bases, with 15 bases between. The CDR3 here is CASSPSGGGDSPLHF. CDR3 bases: TGCGCCAGCAGCCCAAGTGGCGGGGGCGATTCACCCCTCCACTTT.